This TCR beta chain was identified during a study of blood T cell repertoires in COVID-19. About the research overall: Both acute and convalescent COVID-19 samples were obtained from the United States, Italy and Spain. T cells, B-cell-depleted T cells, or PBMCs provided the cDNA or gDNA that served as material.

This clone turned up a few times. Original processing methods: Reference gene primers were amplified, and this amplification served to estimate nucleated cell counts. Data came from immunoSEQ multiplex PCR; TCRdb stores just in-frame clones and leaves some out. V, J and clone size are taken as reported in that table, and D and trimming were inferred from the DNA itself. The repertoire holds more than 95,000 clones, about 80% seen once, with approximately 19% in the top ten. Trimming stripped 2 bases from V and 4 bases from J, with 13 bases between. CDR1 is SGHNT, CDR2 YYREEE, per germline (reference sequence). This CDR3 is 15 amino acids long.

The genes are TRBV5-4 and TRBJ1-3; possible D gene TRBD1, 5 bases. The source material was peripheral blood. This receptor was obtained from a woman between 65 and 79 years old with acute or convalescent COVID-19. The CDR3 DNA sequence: TGTGCCAGCAGCTTCGGGGGGACGCGAGGAAACACCATATATTTT. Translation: CASSFGGTRGNTIYF.